This T cell receptor beta chain was retrieved from a study of PD-L1 blockade in urothelial cancer. The time point here: peripheral blood 6 weeks after treatment start. Samples spanned pretreatment and treatment, with 1 to 8 time points per patient. The protocol was immunoSEQ multiplex PCR, while the TCRdb copy is restricted to in-frame clones and leaves out a portion. The sample yields about 90,000 clones, around 78% seen once. This CDR3 contains 11 residues. CDR1 is DFQATT and CDR2 is SNEGSKA in the germline V gene (reference sequence). V lost 6 bases and J lost 2, with 8 bases in between. The sequence was collected from a man between 65 and 80 years old with urothelial cancer. The sequencing used PBMCs, collected around atezolizumab (anti-PD-L1) treatment. The chain combines TRBV20-1 with TRBJ2-7, with D perhaps TRBD1 (6 bases). For the CDR3, the DNA is TGCAGTGCAGGGACAACCTACGAGCAGTACTTC. This encodes CSAGTTYEQYF.